These 26 T cell receptor beta chains were all obtained from the same sample, sequenced in a study of blood T cell repertoires in COVID-19. TCRdb's copy holds only in-frame clones and misses some; the assay was immunoSEQ multiplex PCR. This sample has a few hundred thousand clones, with more than 85% found just once. Material: peripheral blood. The receptors were gathered from a man aged 55 to 70 with acute or convalescent COVID-19.

This clone has just a few counts. The chain employs TRBV9 and TRBJ1-6; D is possibly TRBD1 (5 bases). CDR1 and CDR2 (germline): SGDLS, YYNGEE. Between the trimmed V and J ends, which lost 2 bases and 9 bases, there was a span of 15 bases. The CDR3 runs to 15 residues. For the CDR3, the DNA is TGTGCCAGCAGCGTGGGGGGAACCACGATTTCACCCCTCCACTTT. Translated: CASSVGGTTISPLHF.

J is TRBJ2-7 and V is TRBV7-6; the match to TRBD2 covers 12 bases. Germline CDR1 SGHVS, CDR2 FNYEAQ. The CDR3 covers 17 residues. Germline trimming cut 1 base from V and 2 bases from J; bases unmatched to any gene: 6. As DNA, the CDR3 is TGTGCCAGCAGCTTAGGGCCTAGCGGGAGGGCTACCTACGAGCAGTACTTC. As protein: CASSLGPSGRATYEQYF.

The rearrangement uses TRBV5-1 and TRBJ2-5, with 11 nucleotides matching TRBD2. The CDR3 covers 15 residues. V shed 6 bases, J shed 2 bases, and the junction held 6 bases outside the gene matches. Germline CDR1 and CDR2: SGHRS and YFSETQ. The CDR3 spells CASTDSGGAQETQYF. CDR3 nucleotides: TGCGCCAGCACCGATAGCGGGGGGGCACAAGAGACCCAGTACTTC.

The chain has TRBV9 and TRBJ2-3; D is possibly TRBD2 (6 bases). The CDR3 totals 17 residues. Deletions cut 1 base from V and 5 bases from J, with 20 bases between. The germline CDR1 and CDR2 sequences are SGDLS and YYNGEE. This CDR3 reads CASSVTGHPTGRDTQYF. DNA of the CDR3: TGTGCCAGCAGCGTAACAGGACACCCGACCGGGAGAGATACGCAGTATTTT. The entire variable domain, with the rest obtained from reference TRBV9 and TRBJ2-3, is as follows: DSGVTQTPKHLITATGQRVTLRCSPRSGDLSVYWYQQSLDQGLQFLIQYYNGEERAKGNILERFSAQQFPDLHSELNLSSLELGDSALYFCASSVTGHPTGRDTQYFGPGTRLTVL.

CDR3 DNA: TGTGCCAGTAGTACTAGCGGGGGGCCAAACCGTCTATCCTACGAGCAGTACTTC. Amino acids: CASSTSGGPNRLSYEQYF. This sequence joins TRBV19 and TRBJ2-7, with 11 bases identical to TRBD2. The CDR3 has 18 amino acids. The J segment lost 1 base and the V segment lost 4 bases, leaving 12 bases of the junction unmatched. Germline lookup yields CDR1 LNHDA and CDR2 SQIVND (reference sequence).

In the case of this clone: Other DNA sequences in this sample translate to the same CDR3. This chain links TRBV3-1 (or the pseudogene TRBV3-2) with TRBJ1-3; D is undetermined. Germline lookup yields CDR1 LGHDT and CDR2 YNNKEL (reference sequence). The CDR3 is made up of 14 amino acids. V was cut by 4 bases and J by 0 bases, with 7 bases left in between. In nucleotides, the CDR3 is TGTGCCAGCAGCCGAGGGAGCTCTGGAAACACCATATATTTT. It specifies CASSRGSSGNTIYF.

The chain uses TRBV6-5 and TRBJ1-5; no clear D. CDR3 length: 14 amino acids. V gave up 0 bases and J gave up 3 bases, with 6 bases separating them. The V gene's germline CDR1 is MNHEY and CDR2 SVGAGI. Written as DNA, the CDR3 is TGTGCCAGCAGTTACTCGTCTTACAATCAGCCCCAGCATTTT. Amino acid sequence: CASSYSSYNQPQHF.

V is TRBV9 and J is TRBJ2-1; 11 bases are shared with TRBD1. The V gene's germline CDR1 is SGDLS and CDR2 YYNGEE. CDR3 size: 16 residues. V dropped 2 bases and J dropped 6; count of bases not matched to a gene: 7. The DNA for the CDR3 is TGTGCCAGCAGCGTTTGGGGGACAGGGGGAATCAATGAGCAGTTCTTC. This encodes CASSVWGTGGINEQFF.

The chain recombines TRBV29-1 with TRBJ1-1, with 7 bases lining up with TRBD1. Germline values: CDR1 SQVTM, CDR2 ANQGSEA. The CDR3 length is 13 residues. V shed 7 bases, J shed 3 bases, and the junction held 8 bases outside the gene matches. The CDR3 loop reads CSAGGRGDTEAFF. In DNA, the CDR3 is TGCAGCGCCGGTGGCAGGGGGGACACTGAAGCTTTCTTT.

The V gene is TRBV5-4, the J gene TRBJ2-2; 10 positions match TRBD2. V was clipped by 0 bases and J by 6 bases; unmatched bases: 5. CDR1 and CDR2 (germline): SGHNT, YYREEE (reference sequence). The CDR3 contains 16 residues. The CDR3 loop reads CASSLDMSGGAGELFF. The CDR3, as DNA: TGTGCCAGCAGCTTGGACATGAGCGGGGGGGCCGGGGAGCTGTTTTTT.

The rearrangement uses TRBV7-6 and TRBJ1-1; 9 bases are shared with TRBD1. V was pared by 3 bases and J by 2 bases, with 10 bases of the junction left unmatched. The CDR3 runs 17 residues. Germline V CDR1 and CDR2: SGHVS, FNYEAQ. In DNA form, the CDR3 reads TGTGCCAGCAGCTTCCGGGGGGCGACAGGGGGAAACACTGAAGCTTTCTTT. This translates into CASSFRGATGGNTEAFF.

This chain joins TRBV19 and TRBJ1-6, with TRBD1 identical over 9 bases. The CDR3 consists of 16 residues. Germline loops: CDR1 LNHDA, CDR2 SQIVND (reference sequence). The ends lost 6 bases at V and 4 bases at J; junction bases unmatched: 7. The CDR3 DNA reads TGTGCCAGTAGACGACAGGGGGACGGATATAATTCACCCCTCCACTTT. It encodes CASRRQGDGYNSPLHF.

The rearrangement links TRBV6-5 to TRBJ2-7; D gene uncertain. This CDR3 is built from 13 residues. With 6 bases removed from V and 0 bases from J, the gap between germline ends came to 9 bases. Germline values: CDR1 MNHEY, CDR2 SVGAGI. This CDR3 is CASRPSLSYEQYF. The CDR3 DNA is TGTGCCAGCAGACCTTCACTCTCCTACGAGCAGTACTTC.

The chain recombines TRBV10-2 with TRBJ2-7; D uncertain. V was cut by 1 base and J by 2 bases, with 9 bases left in between. Germline assignment: CDR1 WSHSY and CDR2 SAAADI. CDR3 length: 14 residues. In DNA form, the CDR3 reads TGCGCCAGCAGTGAGTTGGGCAGAGCCTACGAGCAGTACTTC. Amino acids: CASSELGRAYEQYF.

This clone was seen just once. V usage is TRBV28 and J usage is TRBJ2-7; the match to TRBD2 covers 9 bases. Germline assignment: CDR1 MDHEN and CDR2 SYDVKM. CDR3 length: 14 amino acids. Trimming at V came to 4 bases and at J to 7 bases, leaving 8 bases not matched to a gene. For the CDR3, the DNA is TGTGCCAGCAGTTACGGCGGGGGGGCGAAGGAGCAGTACTTC. Translated, it gives CASSYGGGAKEQYF.

The chain employs TRBV2 and TRBJ2-3, with 10 bases matching TRBD1. V dropped 8 bases and J dropped 13; count of bases not matched to a gene: 15. Germline CDR1 and CDR2: SNHLY and FYNNEI. This CDR3 has 14 residues. The CDR3 sequence is CASRDDRGPSAEYF. CDR3 nucleotide sequence: TGTGCCAGCCGAGACGACAGGGGGCCTTCCGCGGAGTATTTT.

This chain joins TRBV4-2 and TRBJ1-1, with D possibly matching TRBD1 (5 bases). Germline CDR1 reads LGHNA; CDR2 reads YNFKEQ. The CDR3 extends over 15 amino acids. V dropped 1 base and J dropped 4 bases, with 13 bases sitting between them. CDR3 loop: CASSQGLVGPTEAFF. The CDR3 DNA sequence: TGTGCCAGCAGCCAAGGACTGGTGGGGCCCACTGAAGCTTTCTTT.

The chain employs TRBV30 and TRBJ2-7, with 8 bases lining up with TRBD2. V lost 3 bases to trimming and J lost 6 bases; unmatched junction nucleotides: 10. This CDR3 is 14 amino acids long. CDR1 GTSNPN and CDR2 SVGIG come from the germline V gene (reference sequence). CDR3 region: CAWRPGGTRGEQYF. CDR3 DNA sequence: TGTGCCTGGAGACCGGGGGGGACGAGGGGCGAGCAGTACTTC.

The V and J genes are TRBV28 and TRBJ1-5, with 7 bases lining up with TRBD1. Per the germline V gene, CDR1 is MDHEN and CDR2 is SYDVKM. This CDR3 spans 14 amino acids. V was pared by 2 bases and J by 7 bases, with 5 bases of the junction left unmatched. The CDR3 sequence: CASSLAAGGQPQHF. In nucleotides, the CDR3 is TGTGCCAGCAGTTTAGCTGCAGGGGGACAGCCCCAGCATTTT.

The chain is built from TRBV28 and TRBJ1-2, with D possibly TRBD1 on 6 matching bases. This CDR3 has 16 residues. Deletions cut 2 bases from V and 3 bases from J, with 16 bases between. Germline V gene data show CDR1 as MDHEN and CDR2 as SYDVKM. The CDR3, as DNA: TGTGCCAGCAGTTTACCCTCGGGGGGCGCACACTATGGCTACACCTTC. This encodes CASSLPSGGAHYGYTF.

V usage is TRBV7-6 and J usage is TRBJ1-6, with TRBD1 matching 9 bases. Germline V gene data show CDR1 as SGHVS and CDR2 as FNYEAQ. The CDR3 sequence is 17 residues long. V lost 1 base, J lost 7 bases, and 8 bases stayed unmatched. CDR3 in DNA: TGTGCCAGCAGCTTAGGGATAGCGACAGGGGGAAATTCACCCCTCCACTTT. Translated: CASSLGIATGGNSPLHF.

The chain has TRBV11-2 and TRBJ2-2; 9 bases match TRBD2. The V and J ends lost 0 bases and 6 bases, in that order; junction bases with no gene match: 8. Germline assignment: CDR1 SGHAT and CDR2 FQNNGV. This CDR3 spans 17 amino acids. Written as DNA, the CDR3 is TGTGCCAGCAGCTTAGAAAGGGCGGGGGGGCCCCCCGGGGAGCTGTTTTTT. Translating it yields CASSLERAGGPPGELFF.

The chain has TRBV20-1 and TRBJ1-5, with TRBD1 matching over 10 bases. CDR3 length: 18 residues. CDR1 and CDR2 from the germline V gene are DFQATT and SNEGSKA (reference sequence). Unmatched junction bases numbered 13, after V lost 3 bases and J lost 2 bases. The CDR3 nucleotides read TGCAGTGCTAGTAGGCGACAGGGGGCCAGGGGTCGCAATCAGCCCCAGCATTTT. Amino acid sequence: CSASRRQGARGRNQPQHF.

The gene calls are TRBV7-7 and TRBJ2-5, with 9 bases that match TRBD1. Trimming removed 7 bases from V and 2 bases from J; junction bases left unmatched: 8. Germline CDR1 is SSHAT and CDR2 is FNYEAQ (reference sequence). This CDR3 contains 15 residues. CDR3: CASKAETGGQETQYF. The CDR3, as DNA: TGTGCCAGCAAGGCGGAGACAGGGGGACAAGAGACCCAGTACTTC.

The chain joins TRBV23-1 to TRBJ2-2; D possibly corresponds to TRBD1 (6 bases). TRBV23-1 is filed as an ORF, its function uncertain. Trimming removed 4 bases at V and 7 bases at J, with 10 bases between. CDR3 length equals 13 residues. In DNA, the CDR3 is TGCGCCAGCAGTCGTGAGGGGGACGGGGAGCTGTTTTTT. It specifies CASSREGDGELFF.

The chain employs TRBV30 and TRBJ1-5, with 9 bases aligning to TRBD1. The CDR3 sequence is 16 residues long. CDR1 and CDR2 from the germline V gene are GTSNPN and SVGIG (reference sequence). V was pared by 2 bases and J by 4 bases, with 9 bases of the junction left unmatched. The CDR3 protein is CAWSPRQGDQNQPQHF. DNA for the CDR3: TGTGCCTGGAGTCCTAGACAGGGGGACCAAAATCAGCCCCAGCATTTT.